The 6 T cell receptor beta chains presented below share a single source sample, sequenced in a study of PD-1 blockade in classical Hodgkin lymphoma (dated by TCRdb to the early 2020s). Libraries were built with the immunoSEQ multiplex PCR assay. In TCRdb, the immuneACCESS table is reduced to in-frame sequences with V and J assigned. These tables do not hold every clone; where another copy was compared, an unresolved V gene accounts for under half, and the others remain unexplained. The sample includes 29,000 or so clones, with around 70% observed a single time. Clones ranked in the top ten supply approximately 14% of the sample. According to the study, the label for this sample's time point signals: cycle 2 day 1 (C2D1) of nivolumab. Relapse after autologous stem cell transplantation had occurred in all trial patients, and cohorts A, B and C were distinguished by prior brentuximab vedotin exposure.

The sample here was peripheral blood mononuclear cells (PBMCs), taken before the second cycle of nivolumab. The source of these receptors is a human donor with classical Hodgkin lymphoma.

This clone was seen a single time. The CDR3 DNA reads as TGTGCCAGCAGCTTAGCGGGGGGGCCGACAGATACGCAGTATTTT. This translates into CASSLAGGPTDTQYF. The chain couples TRBV7-2 to TRBJ2-3; TRBD2 is a possible D gene (7 bases). V was pared by 0 bases and J by 3 bases, with 10 bases between. CDR1 and CDR2 from the germline V gene are SGHTA and FQGNSA. The CDR3 has 15 residues.

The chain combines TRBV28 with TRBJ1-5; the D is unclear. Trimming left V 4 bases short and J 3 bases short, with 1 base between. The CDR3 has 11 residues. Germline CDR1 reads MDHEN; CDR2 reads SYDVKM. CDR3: CASSYNQPQHF. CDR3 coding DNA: TGTGCCAGCAGTTACAATCAGCCCCAGCATTTT.

CDR3 DNA: TGTGCCAGCAGCAAAATTTCCCCCCGGGGCTCCTACGAGCAGTACGTC. Its protein product is CASSKISPRGSYEQYV. The V call is TRBV21-1, the J call TRBJ2-7. TRBV21-1 is flagged as a pseudogene. The CDR3 is made up of 16 amino acids.

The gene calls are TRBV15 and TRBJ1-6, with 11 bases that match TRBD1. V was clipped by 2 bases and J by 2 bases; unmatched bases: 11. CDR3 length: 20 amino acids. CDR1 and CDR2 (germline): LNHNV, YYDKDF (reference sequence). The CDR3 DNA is TGTGCCACCAGCAGAACGCCGGACAGGGGGCGGAGTACCTATAATTCACCCCTCCACTTT. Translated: CATSRTPDRGRSTYNSPLHF.

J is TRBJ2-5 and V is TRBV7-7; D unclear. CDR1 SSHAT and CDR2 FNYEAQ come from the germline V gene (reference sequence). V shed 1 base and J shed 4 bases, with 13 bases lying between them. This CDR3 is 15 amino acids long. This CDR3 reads CASSLGEASGETQYF. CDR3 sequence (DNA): TGTGCCAGCAGCTTAGGCGAAGCCTCCGGAGAGACCCAGTACTTC.

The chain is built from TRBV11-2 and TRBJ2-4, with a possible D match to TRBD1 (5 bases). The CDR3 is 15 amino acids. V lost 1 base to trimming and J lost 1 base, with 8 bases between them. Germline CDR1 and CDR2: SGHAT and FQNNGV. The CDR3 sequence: CASSLAGFAKNIQYF. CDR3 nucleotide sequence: TGTGCCAGCAGCTTAGCAGGGTTTGCCAAAAACATTCAGTACTTC.